Included here is one T cell receptor (beta chain) sequence, with context. The antigen is not known. This specimen belongs to a study of T cells in Graves' hyperthyroidism and ophthalmopathy. General study points: Most thyroid clonotypes expanded above 0.001 were also detected in blood.

Uncontrolled infections, other autoimmune diseases, pregnancy or lactation led to exclusion of patients. What was amplified from RNA transcripts were TCR beta CDR3 regions. With the HTBI primer set, the TCR CDR3 went through a first round of RT-PCR. TCRdb processed the multiplex PCR reads anew with MiXCR; each CDR3 protein has one entry. The sample records 300,000 to 350,000 distinct CDR3 sequences, about 14% being singletons. The specimen sequenced was blood. This receptor was taken from a woman younger than 45 with Graves' hyperthyroidism.

DNA for the CDR3: TGTGCCAGCGGCTGGACTAGACCAGAGACCCAGTACTTC. It is translated as CASGWTRPETQYF. J is TRBJ2-5 and V is TRBV2, with TRBD2 identical over 7 bases. This CDR3 has 13 amino acids. The germline V gene encodes CDR1 SNHLY and CDR2 FYNNEI. V shed 8 bases and J 4 bases; nucleotides not matched to a gene: 7. The full variable domain, completed using reference TRBV2 and TRBJ2-5, is EPEVTQTPSHQVTQMGQEVILRCVPISNHLYFYWYRQILGQKVEFLVSFYNNEISEKSEIFDDQFSVERPDGSNFTLKIRSTKLEDSAMYFCASGWTRPETQYFGPGTRLLVL.